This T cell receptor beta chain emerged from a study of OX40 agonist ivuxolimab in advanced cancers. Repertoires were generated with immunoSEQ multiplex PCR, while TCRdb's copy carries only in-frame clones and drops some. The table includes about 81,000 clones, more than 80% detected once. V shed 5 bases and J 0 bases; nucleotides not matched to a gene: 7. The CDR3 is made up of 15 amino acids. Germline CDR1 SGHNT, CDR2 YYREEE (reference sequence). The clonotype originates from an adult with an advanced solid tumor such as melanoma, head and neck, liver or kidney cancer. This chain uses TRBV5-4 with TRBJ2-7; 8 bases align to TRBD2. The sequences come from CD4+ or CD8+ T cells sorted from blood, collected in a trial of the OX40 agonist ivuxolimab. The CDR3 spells CASRSAGGPSYEQYF. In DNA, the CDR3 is TGTGCCAGCAGATCCGCGGGAGGACCCTCCTACGAGCAGTACTTC.